Each of the 24 T cell receptor beta chains below was sequenced from the same sample in a study of shared clonotypes between healthy human individuals. Assay: immunoSEQ multiplex PCR; the TCRdb copy retains only in-frame clones and omits some. The sample records nearly 1,000,000 clones, approximately 76% being singletons. Sample: memory CD4+ T cells sorted from blood. The subset denotes: CD45RA-negative fraction. Receptors were obtained from a man younger than 35 in good health.

V usage is TRBV10-3 and J usage is TRBJ2-1; D perhaps matches TRBD2 (5 bases). Germline CDR1 ENHRY, CDR2 SYGVKD. The CDR3 is made up of 12 amino acids. With 5 bases removed from V and 8 bases from J, the gap between germline ends came to 10 bases. As DNA, the CDR3 is TGTGCCATCAGTACGCCCGGGGATGAGCAGTTCTTC. Protein product: CAISTPGDEQFF.

In its sample, this clone was seen many times. The chain uses TRBV7-9 and TRBJ2-3; possible D gene TRBD2, 5 bases. The CDR3 has 14 amino acids. The germline CDR1 and CDR2 sequences are SEHNR and FQNEAQ (reference sequence). V lost 3 bases and J 8 bases, leaving 15 bases between the germline ends. CDR3: CASSFDVTAGTQYF. The CDR3 nucleotides are TGTGCCAGCAGCTTCGACGTCACGGCGGGTACGCAGTATTTT.

Concerning this clone itself: It is likely a read error: a sequence one base away is far more abundant. The chain links TRBV4-1 to TRBJ2-7; the D call may be TRBD1 or TRBD2 (5 bases each). V was cut by 3 bases and J by 4 bases, with 10 bases left in between. Germline CDR1 and CDR2: MGHRA and YSYEKL. The CDR3 has 13 residues. The CDR3 DNA sequence: TGCGCCAGCAGCCACTTGGGGGAGTACGAGCAGTACTTC. This translates into CASSHLGEYEQYF.

J is TRBJ2-7 and V is TRBV28; D uncertain. V was cut by 1 base and J by 3 bases, with 13 bases left in between. The germline V gene encodes CDR1 MDHEN and CDR2 SYDVKM. CDR3 length: 15 amino acids. The CDR3, as DNA: TGTGCCAGCAGTTTATCTACTCCACCCGACTACGAGCAGTACTTC. It translates to CASSLSTPPDYEQYF.

This clone was picked up many times. The CDR3 loop is CASSSFLTEAFF. Here the CDR3 DNA reads TGCGCCAGCAGTTCTTTTTTGACTGAAGCTTTCTTT. The chain uses TRBV10-2 and TRBJ1-1, with D unclear. V was pared by 5 bases and J by 5 bases, with 9 bases between. This CDR3 region has 12 residues. Germline V lookup: CDR1 WSHSY, CDR2 SAAADI.

This chain uses TRBV2 with TRBJ2-1; possibly TRBD2 for D (6 bases). Germline lookup yields CDR1 SNHLY and CDR2 FYNNEI. This CDR3 region has 16 residues. The germline V and J ends were trimmed by 6 bases and 8 bases, with 23 bases remaining between them. The CDR3 DNA sequence: TGTGCCAGCAGCCCCCATGGGACTCGGAGTGGCTATGAGCAGTTCTTC. Translated, it gives CASSPHGTRSGYEQFF.

CDR3 nucleotides: TGTGCCAGCAGCTTAAGGCAGGGAGGGGGAGAGACCCAGTACTTC. Encoded protein: CASSLRQGGGETQYF. The chain recombines TRBV7-6 with TRBJ2-5; a weak D match, TRBD2 (7 bases). This CDR3 spans 15 amino acids. Germline lookup yields CDR1 SGHVS and CDR2 FNYEAQ. Deletions cut 2 bases from V and 4 bases from J, with 14 bases between.

The J gene is TRBJ2-2, the V gene TRBV5-4; D might be TRBD1 (7 bases). The CDR3 is 15 amino acids. The ends were cut back, 5 bases at V and 3 bases at J, with 14 bases in the middle. Germline lookup yields CDR1 SGHNT and CDR2 YYREEE (reference sequence). The CDR3 sequence: CASRSGGIDTGELFF. CDR3 nucleotides: TGTGCCAGCAGGTCAGGGGGGATAGACACCGGGGAGCTGTTTTTT.

The chain recombines TRBV11-2 with TRBJ2-7; no clear D gene. Trimming stripped 2 bases from V and 2 bases from J, with 10 bases between. The CDR3 consists of 14 residues. Germline assignment: CDR1 SGHAT and CDR2 FQNNGV. This CDR3 is CASSLWQTTYEQYF. The CDR3 nucleotides read TGTGCCAGCAGCTTATGGCAGACAACCTACGAGCAGTACTTC. The whole variable domain, filled in from reference TRBV11-2 and TRBJ2-7, reads EAGVAQSPRYKIIEKRQSVAFWCNPISGHATLYWYQQILGQGPKLLIQFQNNGVVDDSQLPKDRFSAERLKGVDSTLKIQPAKLEDSAVYLCASSLWQTTYEQYFGPGTRLTVT.

This clone has only one observation. CDR3 bases: TGTGCCAGCAGTTGGGTCGGATACGAGCAGTACTTC. This sequence encodes CASSWVGYEQYF. V gene TRBV2 combines with J gene TRBJ2-7, with D unresolved. Germline CDR1 is SNHLY and CDR2 is FYNNEI. Between the trimmed V and J ends, which lost 5 bases and 4 bases, there was a span of 9 bases. The CDR3 extends over 12 amino acids.

This clone was counted only a few times. The rearrangement links TRBV28 to TRBJ2-6; a weak D match, TRBD2 (6 bases). Germline CDR1 MDHEN, CDR2 SYDVKM. V lost 2 bases and J lost 0, with 11 bases in between. The CDR3 consists of 17 residues. CDR3 DNA sequence: TGTGCCAGCAGTTTAGCGGGACTCGACTCTGGGGCCAACGTCCTGACTTTC. This codes for CASSLAGLDSGANVLTF.

This clone was seen just once. The chain has TRBV11-2 and TRBJ2-3; TRBD2 matches 9 bases. Losses at the gene ends were 6 bases for V and 6 bases for J; bases not matched to a gene: 7. The CDR3 sequence is 14 residues long. CDR1 is SGHAT, CDR2 FQNNGV, per germline. The CDR3 protein is CASSPGLARDTQYF. CDR3 in DNA: TGTGCCAGCAGTCCCGGACTAGCGCGGGATACGCAGTATTTT.

V usage is TRBV13 and J usage is TRBJ1-3; the D gene is possibly TRBD1 (6 bases). The CDR3 runs 15 residues. CDR1 and CDR2 from the germline V gene are PRHDT and FYEKMQ (reference sequence). Trimming shortened V by 4 bases and J by 0 bases, and 10 bases separated the two germline ends. The CDR3 is CASSYDRSSGNTIYF. The CDR3 nucleotides read TGTGCCAGCAGCTATGACAGGAGCTCTGGAAACACCATATATTTT.

This clone was seen a single time. The V and J genes are TRBV5-1 and TRBJ2-5; 7 nucleotides agree with TRBD1. CDR3 length equals 14 residues. The ends lost 5 bases at V and 5 bases at J; junction bases unmatched: 9. Germline V gene data show CDR1 as SGHRS and CDR2 as YFSETQ. The CDR3 DNA follows: TGCGCCAGCAGGACAGGGATAAGCGGCGAGACCCAGTACTTC. Its translation is CASRTGISGETQYF.

CDR3 DNA: TGTGCCAGCAGCTCTCAAGAGACAGATACGCAGTATTTT. It translates to CASSSQETDTQYF. V usage is TRBV5-4 and J usage is TRBJ2-3; D remains ambiguous. Germline values: CDR1 SGHNT, CDR2 YYREEE (reference sequence). The V gene lost 3 bases and the J gene lost 3 bases, with 8 bases spanning the gap. CDR3 size: 13 residues.

The gene calls are TRBV15 and TRBJ2-7; 9 bases match TRBD1. J lost 0 bases, V lost 4 bases, and 1 base had no gene match. CDR3 length: 14 residues. Germline V gives CDR1 LNHNV, CDR2 YYDKDF (reference sequence). The chain's CDR3 is CATSKGQGSYEQYF. The CDR3 nucleotides are TGTGCCACCAGCAAGGGACAGGGCTCCTACGAGCAGTACTTC.

The chain links TRBV7-2 to TRBJ2-7; D is possibly TRBD2 (6 bases). Germline V gene sequence: CDR1 SGHTA, CDR2 FQGNSA. The CDR3 totals 14 residues. Trimming removed 2 bases at V and 3 bases at J, with 11 bases between. The CDR3: CASSLNAGYYEQYF. For the CDR3, the DNA is TGTGCCAGCAGCTTAAACGCGGGGTACTACGAGCAGTACTTC. Supplemented by reference TRBV7-2 and TRBJ2-7, the full variable domain reads GAGVSQSPSNKVTEKGKDVELRCDPISGHTALYWYRQSLGQGLEFLIYFQGNSAPDKSGLPSDRFSAERTGGSVSTLTIQRTQQEDSAVYLCASSLNAGYYEQYFGPGTRLTVT.

This rearrangement joins TRBV25-1 to TRBJ1-1, with D perhaps TRBD1 (5 bases). The germline V gene encodes CDR1 MGHDK and CDR2 SYGVNS. V gave up 10 bases and J gave up 6 bases, with 15 bases separating them. The CDR3 contains 12 residues. The CDR3 sequence is CAIQGFRSEAFF. The CDR3 DNA reads as TGTGCCATTCAGGGCTTTCGGTCTGAAGCTTTCTTT.

V is TRBV13 and J is TRBJ2-1, with 9 positions matching TRBD2. This CDR3 spans 18 amino acids. Looked up from germline, CDR1 is PRHDT and CDR2 is FYEKMQ (reference sequence). Trimming at V came to 5 bases and at J to 7 bases, leaving 18 bases not matched to a gene. The CDR3 here is CASSPKTTSGERWNEQFF. Written as DNA, the CDR3 is TGTGCCAGCAGCCCTAAGACGACTAGCGGAGAGAGGTGGAATGAGCAGTTCTTC.

The rearrangement links TRBV5-5 to TRBJ1-1; possibly TRBD1 for D (6 bases). V was cut by 4 bases and J by 6 bases, with 16 bases left in between. Germline values: CDR1 SGHKS, CDR2 YYEKEE (reference sequence). The CDR3 has 14 residues. As DNA, the CDR3 is TGTGCCAGCAGCCTCGGGACATATGCCTCTGAAGCTTTCTTT. Translating gives CASSLGTYASEAFF.

This chain uses TRBV4-2 with TRBJ2-5, with TRBD2 matching over 9 bases. After removal of 0 bases from V and 7 bases from J, the junction contained 9 bases not matched to a gene. From germline, CDR1 is LGHNA and CDR2 YNFKEQ. The CDR3 sequence is 16 residues long. CDR3 in DNA: TGTGCCAGCAGCCAAGATCCCGGGACTAGCTGGGGGACCCAGTACTTC. Its translation: CASSQDPGTSWGTQYF.

V and J are TRBV5-4 and TRBJ1-2; TRBD1 agrees at 7 bases. The CDR3 runs 15 residues. The trim removed 0 bases at V and 8 bases at J, leaving 10 bases unmatched. Germline V gene lookup returns CDR1 SGHNT and CDR2 YYREEE (reference sequence). In DNA form, the CDR3 reads TGTGCCAGCAGCTTGGATGAGGGGGCGCAATGGGGCTACACCTTC. Translation: CASSLDEGAQWGYTF.

This clone has a single count. This chain connects TRBV5-4 to TRBJ2-7; TRBD2 matches 8 bases. CDR1 is SGHNT, CDR2 YYREEE, per germline (reference sequence). J lost 2 bases, V lost 4 bases, and 5 bases had no gene match. The CDR3 has 14 residues. The CDR3 is CASSTTGGAYEQYF. The DNA for the CDR3 is TGTGCCAGCAGCACTACCGGGGGGGCCTACGAGCAGTACTTC.

The V gene is TRBV19, the J gene TRBJ1-2; weak D call: TRBD1 (6 bases). V was pared by 6 bases and J by 3 bases, with 11 bases between. This CDR3 spans 13 amino acids. In germline, CDR1 is LNHDA, CDR2 SQIVND (reference sequence). In DNA, the CDR3 is TGTGCCAGTAGCGACGACAGGCACTATGGCTACACCTTC. Translation gives CASSDDRHYGYTF. Full variable domain (remainder filled in from reference TRBV19 and TRBJ1-2): DGGITQSPKYLFRKEGQNVTLSCEQNLNHDAMYWYRQDPGQGLRLIYYSQIVNDFQKGDIAEGYSVSREKKESFPLTVTSAQKNPTAFYLCASSDDRHYGYTFGSGTRLTVV.